This paragraph covers one TCR beta chain sequence. No antigen is known for it. The data originate from a study of cytomegalovirus exposure and HLA in healthy donors. Study findings and constraints: Most CMV-associated TCR beta chains were later found to appear HLA-restricted. A link between a missense DCLRE1C variant and TCR beta V- and J-gene trimming emerged from a later analysis.

Primers: 60 Vbeta forward and 13 Jbeta reverse. Data came from immunoSEQ multiplex PCR; TCRdb stores just in-frame clones and leaves some out. The table records 80,000 to 100,000 clones, 70% to 80% of them present only once. The CDR3 runs to 13 residues. Between the trimmed V and J ends, which lost 1 base and 4 bases, there was a span of 7 bases. CDR1 and CDR2 from the germline V gene are LGHNA and YNFKEQ. Sequenced: PBMCs. This sequence was found in a man between 35 and 55 years old in good health and CMV-seronegative. V is TRBV4-2 and J is TRBJ1-2, with D possibly matching TRBD1 (6 bases). CDR3 DNA: TGTGCCAGCAGCCAAGGCAGGGGCTATGGCTACACCTTC. Its translation is CASSQGRGYGYTF.